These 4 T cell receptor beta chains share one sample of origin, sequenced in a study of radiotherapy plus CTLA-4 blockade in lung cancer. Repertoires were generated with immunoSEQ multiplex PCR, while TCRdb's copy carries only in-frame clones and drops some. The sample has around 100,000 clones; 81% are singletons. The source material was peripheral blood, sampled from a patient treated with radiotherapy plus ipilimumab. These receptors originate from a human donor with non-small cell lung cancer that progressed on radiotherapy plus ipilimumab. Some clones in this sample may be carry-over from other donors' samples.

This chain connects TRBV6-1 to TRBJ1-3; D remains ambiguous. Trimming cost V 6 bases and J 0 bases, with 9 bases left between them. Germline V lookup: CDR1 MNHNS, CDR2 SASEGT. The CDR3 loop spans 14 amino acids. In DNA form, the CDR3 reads TGTGCCAGCAGCTGGCCCGTCTCTGGAAACACCATATATTTT. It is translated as CASSWPVSGNTIYF.

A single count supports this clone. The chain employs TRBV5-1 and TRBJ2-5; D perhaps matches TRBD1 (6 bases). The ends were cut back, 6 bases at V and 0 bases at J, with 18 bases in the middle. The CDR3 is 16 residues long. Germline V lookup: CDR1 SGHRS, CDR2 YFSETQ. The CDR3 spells CASTSSRGTHQETQYF. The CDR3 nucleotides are TGCGCCAGCACCTCATCAAGAGGGACACACCAAGAGACCCAGTACTTC.

As DNA, the CDR3 is TGTGCCAGCAGCTTGGGAGGGGCGACAGGGTCCATCATATATTTT. It specifies CASSLGGATGSIIYF. The chain is built from TRBV5-4 and TRBJ1-3; 7 bases are a match to TRBD1. In germline, CDR1 is SGHNT, CDR2 YYREEE (reference sequence). With V trimmed by 0 bases and J by 12 bases, 12 bases remained unmatched. This CDR3 is built from 15 residues.

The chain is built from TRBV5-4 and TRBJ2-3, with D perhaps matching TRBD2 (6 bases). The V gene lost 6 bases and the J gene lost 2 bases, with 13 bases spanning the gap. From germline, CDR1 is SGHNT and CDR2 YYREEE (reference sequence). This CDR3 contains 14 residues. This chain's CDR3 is CASTRDPLTDTQYF. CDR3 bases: TGTGCCAGCACGCGGGACCCACTCACAGATACGCAGTATTTT.